This TCR beta chain stems from a study of siplizumab effects on memory and regulatory T cells. General study results and limits: Whether proliferating Tregs in siplizumab cultures suppress was not functionally confirmed. The drug siplizumab significantly decreased the alloreactive sequences that could be traced to unstimulated CD4+ memory cells.

The CDR3 is made up of 17 amino acids. V trimming: 1 base; J trimming: 4 bases; junction bases outside the gene matches: 10. The V gene's germline CDR1 is SGHAT and CDR2 FQNNGV. The assay was immunoSEQ multiplex PCR, and TCRdb's table has in-frame clones only and misses some. This table holds around 110,000 clones, about 95% found once. Concerning this clone itself: Its antigen is undetermined.

The sequence was obtained from a human donor in good health. Sequenced: non-Treg CD4+ T cells sorted from blood. The chain recombines TRBV11-2 with TRBJ2-3; TRBD1 aligns across 8 bases. The CDR3 sequence: CASSLVFGQGTPDTQYF. The CDR3, as DNA: TGTGCCAGCAGCTTAGTGTTCGGACAGGGAACTCCAGATACGCAGTATTTT.